One T cell receptor (beta chain) is described in this entry. Its cognate antigen has yet to be identified. No base-level quality is on record; no much larger clone is a single base apart. The germline V gene (reference sequence) supplies CDR1 LNHDA and CDR2 SQIVND. The CDR3 numbers 16 residues from cysteine through phenylalanine. The only DNA kept is the CDR3, 48 bases in frame from the first base. V lost 5 bases and J lost 1 base; the stretch between them is 14 bases long. This entry belongs to a study of T cell repertoires in cytomegalovirus infection (dated 2019 in TCRdb). Context from the whole study: Donor HLA type was relevant to the analysis, as public TCR beta signatures indicated carriage of CMV infection together with the matching HLA type.

Sequencing was carried out with an Illumina HiSeq 1500. The public reads were run again by TCRdb, first through fastp at Q25 and then through MiXCR, and only productive beta chains were kept. Rows with one shared CDR3 protein collapse into an entry with the most common genes and DNA. The sample table records fewer than 550,000 distinct CDR3 sequences; about 17% of these occur just once. The ten largest clones capture about 24% of the sample. On the study overall, not on this receptor specifically: In both this cohort and an independent cohort of some 370 donors, the cumulative frequency of public TCR beta family members distinguished carriers of CMV infection plus the relevant HLA type. The ex vivo response was dominated by HLA-C-restricted CMV-specific TCR beta clonotypes, which also provided the single most frequent clonotype in two of eight donors.

This sequence was found in a human donor in good health (CMV status not recorded). Some clones in this sample may be carry-over from other donors' samples. Recombination joined TRBV19 with TRBJ2-2; confidence is insufficient to name the D gene. Sequenced: CD8+ T cells from PBMCs. The DNA reads TGTGCCAGTAGTGACCCAATGTTTCGGAACACCGGGGAGCTGTTTTTT. It codes for CASSDPMFRNTGELFF.